The rows below give T cell receptor beta chains drawn from one sample of a study of CD4+ T cells in melanoma. Only in-frame clones appear in the TCRdb table, and some are missing; sequencing was by immunoSEQ multiplex PCR. Among about 54,000 clones listed, more than 60% were seen once. Specimen: tumor tissue. These receptor sequences come from a human donor with melanoma. The CDR3 runs from the conserved cysteine through the conserved F or W. A D gene is named only where the DNA matches it firmly. Only part of the rows carry a size: once, few, many, or a class if the clone is expanded.

TRBJ1-1	NA	NA	TRBV7-2	CASSLQGRGNTEAFF	TGTGCCAGCAGCCTACAGGGTCGGGGGAACACTGAAGCTTTCTTT
TRBJ1-1	NA	NA	TRBV4-1	CASSPGGRRQMNTEAFF	TGCGCCAGCAGCCCGGGCGGGAGAAGACAAATGAACACTGAAGCTTTCTTT
TRBJ2-3	TRBD1	NA	TRBV4-3	CASSQDEKGAQTDTQYF	TGCGCCAGCAGCCAAGACGAGAAGGGGGCGCAAACAGATACGCAGTATTTT
TRBJ2-2	TRBD2	once	TRBV6-6	CTSTAGGETGELFF	TGTACCAGCACAGCGGGGGGGGAAACCGGGGAGCTGTTTTTT
TRBJ1-2	NA	NA	TRBV5-4	CASSLDYGYTF	TGTGCCAGCAGCTTGGACTATGGCTACACCTTC
TRBJ1-2	TRBD1	NA	TRBV5-3	CARSPRGSYGYTF	TGTGCCAGAAGCCCCAGGGGGAGCTATGGCTACACCTTC
TRBJ2-1	NA	NA	TRBV7-2	CASSLSYRGAGNEQFF	TGTGCCAGCAGCTTGTCCTACCGAGGGGCAGGCAATGAGCAGTTCTTC
TRBJ1-4	NA	NA	TRBV5-1	CASSLPGGEKLFF	TGCGCCAGCAGCTTGCCAGGAGGAGAAAAACTGTTTTTT
TRBJ2-2	NA	few	TRBV27	CASSLTGSELFF	TGTGCCAGCAGCCTAACGGGAAGCGAGCTGTTTTTT
TRBJ2-7	NA	NA	TRBV7-3	CASSPDREGEQYF	TGTGCCAGCAGCCCGGACAGGGAGGGGGAGCAGTACTTC
TRBJ1-3	NA	NA	TRBV7-2	CASSPSLGVSGNTIYF	TGTGCCAGCAGCCCATCCTTAGGGGTTTCAGGAAACACCATATATTTT
TRBJ2-5	TRBD1	NA	TRBV19	CASSMETGRETQYF	TGTGCCAGTAGTATGGAGACAGGGAGAGAGACCCAGTACTTC
TRBJ2-5	NA	NA	TRBV6-1	CASSEWETQYF	TGTGCCAGCAGTGAATGGGAGACCCAGTACTTC
TRBJ1-2	TRBD1	NA	TRBV5-5	CASSLATGAGGYTF	TGTGCCAGCAGCTTGGCCACAGGGGCGGGAGGCTACACCTTC
TRBJ2-2	TRBD1	NA	TRBV5-4	CASSLIGTGESTGELFF	TGTGCCAGCAGCTTGATCGGGACAGGGGAGTCCACCGGGGAGCTGTTTTTT
TRBJ1-6	TRBD1	few	TRBV5-1	CASSSGQGAYNSPLHF	TGCGCCAGCAGCTCGGGACAGGGGGCCTATAATTCACCCCTCCACTTT
TRBJ1-5	NA	NA	TRBV6-6	CASSYLAGSNQPQHF	TGTGCCAGCAGTTATCTCGCGGGCTCTAATCAGCCCCAGCATTTT
TRBJ2-3	NA	NA	TRBV6-1	CASSDRDQADTQYF	TGTGCCAGCAGTGACCGGGACCAAGCGGATACGCAGTATTTT
TRBJ2-3	TRBD2	many	TRBV9	CASSGGGGTDTQYF	TGTGCCAGCAGCGGGGGGGGTGGGACAGATACGCAGTATTTT
TRBJ2-1	NA	NA	TRBV19	CASSKGPGNEQFF	TGTGCCAGTAGTAAGGGCCCGGGGAATGAGCAGTTCTTC
TRBJ2-1	TRBD2	NA	TRBV29-1	CSVDGLAHEQFF	TGCAGCGTTGACGGACTAGCCCATGAGCAGTTCTTC
TRBJ1-1	NA	once	TRBV30	CAWSPLGLNTEAFF	TGTGCCTGGAGTCCCTTGGGGCTGAACACTGAAGCTTTCTTT
TRBJ1-6	NA	once	TRBV18	CASSPTEASPLHF	TGTGCCAGCTCACCGACGGAGGCTTCACCCCTCCACTTT
TRBJ2-3	TRBD2	NA	TRBV5-1	CASSLVGTQRGGGGDTQYF	TGCGCCAGCAGCTTGGTGGGGACTCAGCGGGGGGGCGGAGGAGATACGCAGTATTTT
TRBJ1-2	NA	NA	TRBV6-1	CASRSNYGYTF	TGTGCCAGTAGATCTAACTATGGCTACACCTTC
TRBJ2-7	NA	NA	TRBV6-5	CASSYGVFYEQYF	TGTGCCAGCAGTTACGGGGTTTTCTACGAGCAGTACTTC
TRBJ1-2	NA	NA	TRBV5-1	CASSFGGKADYGYTF	TGCGCCAGCAGCTTTGGGGGGAAAGCGGACTATGGCTACACCTTC